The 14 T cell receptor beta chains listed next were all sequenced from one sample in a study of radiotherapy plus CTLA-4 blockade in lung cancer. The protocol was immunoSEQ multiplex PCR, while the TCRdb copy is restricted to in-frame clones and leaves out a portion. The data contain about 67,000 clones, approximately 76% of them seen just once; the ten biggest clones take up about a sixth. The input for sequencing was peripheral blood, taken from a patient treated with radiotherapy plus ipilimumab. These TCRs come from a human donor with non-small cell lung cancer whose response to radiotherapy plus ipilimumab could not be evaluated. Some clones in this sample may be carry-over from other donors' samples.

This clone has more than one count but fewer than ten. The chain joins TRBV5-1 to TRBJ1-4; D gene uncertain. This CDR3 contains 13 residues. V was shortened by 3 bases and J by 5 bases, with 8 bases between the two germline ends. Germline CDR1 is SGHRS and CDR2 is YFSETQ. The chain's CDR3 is CASSWRVNEKLFF. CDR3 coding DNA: TGCGCCAGCAGCTGGCGGGTAAATGAAAAACTGTTTTTT.

As DNA, the CDR3 is TGTGCCAGCAGTTCTTGGACTAGCGGGGGGTACAATGAGCAGTTCTTC. This encodes CASSSWTSGGYNEQFF. J is TRBJ2-1 and V is TRBV27; 14 nucleotides align to TRBD2. The V and J ends lost 4 bases and 4 bases, in that order; junction bases with no gene match: 3. CDR3 length equals 16 residues. CDR1 and CDR2 from the germline V gene are MNHEY and SMNVEV (reference sequence).

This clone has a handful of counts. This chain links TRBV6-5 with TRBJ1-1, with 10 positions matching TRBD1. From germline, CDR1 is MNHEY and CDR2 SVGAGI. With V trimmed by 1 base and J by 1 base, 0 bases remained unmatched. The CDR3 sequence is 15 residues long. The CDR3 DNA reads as TGTGCCAGCAGTTACTGGACAGGGGGGAACACTGAAGCTTTCTTT. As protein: CASSYWTGGNTEAFF.

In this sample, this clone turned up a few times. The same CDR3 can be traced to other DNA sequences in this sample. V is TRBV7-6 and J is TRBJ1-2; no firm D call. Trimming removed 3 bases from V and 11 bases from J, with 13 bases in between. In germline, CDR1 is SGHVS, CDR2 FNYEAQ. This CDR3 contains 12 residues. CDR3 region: CASSLGGLGYTF. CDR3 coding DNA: TGTGCCAGCAGCTTGGGCGGACTGGGGTACACCTTC. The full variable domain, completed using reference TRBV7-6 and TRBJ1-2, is GAGVSQSPRYKVTKRGQDVALRCDPISGHVSLYWYRQALGQGPEFLTYFNYEAQQDKSGLPNDRFSAERPEGSISTLTIQRTEQRDSAMYRCASSLGGLGYTFGSGTRLTVV.

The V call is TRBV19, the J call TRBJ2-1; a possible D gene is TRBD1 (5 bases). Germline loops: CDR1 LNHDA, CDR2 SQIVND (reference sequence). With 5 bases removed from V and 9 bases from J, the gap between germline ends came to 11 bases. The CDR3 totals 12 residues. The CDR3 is CASSPNRFEQFF. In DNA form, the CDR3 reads TGTGCCAGTAGTCCGAACAGGTTTGAGCAGTTCTTC.

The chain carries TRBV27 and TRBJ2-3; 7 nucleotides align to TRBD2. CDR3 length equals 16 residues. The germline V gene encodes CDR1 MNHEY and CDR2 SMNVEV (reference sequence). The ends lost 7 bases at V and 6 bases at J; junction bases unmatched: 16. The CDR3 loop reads CASTNPNGGVTDTQYF. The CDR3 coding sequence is TGTGCCAGCACCAATCCCAATGGGGGGGTTACGGATACGCAGTATTTT.

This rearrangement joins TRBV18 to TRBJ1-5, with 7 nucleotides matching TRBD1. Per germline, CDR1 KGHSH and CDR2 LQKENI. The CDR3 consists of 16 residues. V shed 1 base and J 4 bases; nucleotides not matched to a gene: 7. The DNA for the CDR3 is TGTGCCAGCTCACCACTACATCAGGGGGGAAATCAGCCCCAGCATTTT. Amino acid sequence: CASSPLHQGGNQPQHF.

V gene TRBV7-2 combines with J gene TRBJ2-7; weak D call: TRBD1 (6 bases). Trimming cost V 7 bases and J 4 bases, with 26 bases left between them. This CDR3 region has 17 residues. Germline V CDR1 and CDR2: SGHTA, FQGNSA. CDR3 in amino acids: CASTLYGGRDLLYEQYF. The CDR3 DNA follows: TGTGCCAGCACCCTATATGGGGGCAGGGATCTCCTTTACGAGCAGTACTTC.

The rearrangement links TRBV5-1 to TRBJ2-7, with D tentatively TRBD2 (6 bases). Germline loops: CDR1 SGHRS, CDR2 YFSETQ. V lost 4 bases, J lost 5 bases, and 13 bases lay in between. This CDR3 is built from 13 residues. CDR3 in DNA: TGCGCCAGCAGCCCCTGGGGGGAGGACGAGCAGTACTTC. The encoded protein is CASSPWGEDEQYF.

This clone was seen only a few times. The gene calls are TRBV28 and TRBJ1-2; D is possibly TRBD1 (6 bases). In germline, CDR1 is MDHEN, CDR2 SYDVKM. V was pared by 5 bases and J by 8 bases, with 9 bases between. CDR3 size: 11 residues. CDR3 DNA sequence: TGTGCCAGCAGTGACAGGTCCGGCTACACCTTC. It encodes CASSDRSGYTF.

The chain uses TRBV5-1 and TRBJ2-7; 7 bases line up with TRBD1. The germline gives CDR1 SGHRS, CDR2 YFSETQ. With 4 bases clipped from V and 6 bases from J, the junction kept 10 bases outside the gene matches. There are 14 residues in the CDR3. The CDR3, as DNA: TGCGCCAGCAGCCCATGGGAGTCAGGGGGCGAGCAGTACTTC. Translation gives CASSPWESGGEQYF.

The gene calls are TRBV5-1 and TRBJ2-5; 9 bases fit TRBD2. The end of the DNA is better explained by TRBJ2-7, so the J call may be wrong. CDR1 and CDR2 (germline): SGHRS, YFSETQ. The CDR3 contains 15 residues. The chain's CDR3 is CASSLVSSGNYEQYF. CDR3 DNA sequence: TGCGCCAGCAGCTTGGTGTCTAGCGGGAACTACGAGCAGTACTTC.

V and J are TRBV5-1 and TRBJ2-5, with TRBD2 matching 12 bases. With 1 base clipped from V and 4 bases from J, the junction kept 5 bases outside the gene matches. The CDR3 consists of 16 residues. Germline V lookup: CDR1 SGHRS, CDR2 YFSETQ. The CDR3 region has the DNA TGCGCCAGCAGCTTGAGACTAGCGGGGGTGGGAGAGACCCAGTACTTC. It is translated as CASSLRLAGVGETQYF. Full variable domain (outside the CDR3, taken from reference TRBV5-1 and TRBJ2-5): KAGVTQTPRYLIKTRGQQVTLSCSPISGHRSVSWYQQTPGQGLQFLFEYFSETQRNKGNFPGRFSGRQFSNSRSEMNVSTLELGDSALYLCASSLRLAGVGETQYFGPGTRLLVL.

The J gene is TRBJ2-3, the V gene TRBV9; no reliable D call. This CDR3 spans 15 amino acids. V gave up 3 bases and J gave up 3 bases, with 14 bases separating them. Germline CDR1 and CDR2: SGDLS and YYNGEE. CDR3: CASSGAHQRTDTQYF. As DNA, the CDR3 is TGTGCCAGCAGCGGGGCCCACCAGAGAACAGATACGCAGTATTTT.